A single sample gave rise to the 20 T cell receptor beta chains below, sequenced in a study of blood T cell repertoires in COVID-19. The table came from immunoSEQ multiplex PCR; TCRdb's copy has only in-frame clones and leaves some out. The top ten clones hold approximately 7.9% of a sample with 200,000 or so clones, about 86% of them seen once. The sample comprised PBMCs or T cells enriched from blood (not recorded which). These receptors originate from a man between 40 and 49 years old who had recovered from COVID-19.

This clone was found a few times. The chain recombines TRBV5-4 with TRBJ2-7; weak D call: TRBD1 (6 bases). The V and J ends lost 4 bases and 5 bases respectively, with 19 bases between them. There are 15 residues in the CDR3. Germline V lookup: CDR1 SGHNT, CDR2 YYREEE (reference sequence). Here the CDR3 DNA reads TGTGCCAGCAGCCCAGGGGTAATTCGCATTGACGAGCAGTACTTC. Translating it yields CASSPGVIRIDEQYF.

The chain uses TRBV6-5 and TRBJ1-1; no clear D gene. CDR1 MNHEY and CDR2 SVGAGI come from the germline V gene. V shed 8 bases and J shed 0 bases, with 10 bases lying between them. CDR3 length equals 13 residues. The CDR3 here is CASEVTLNTEAFF. CDR3 coding DNA: TGTGCCAGCGAGGTCACCCTGAACACTGAAGCTTTCTTT.

The chain combines TRBV19 with TRBJ2-3; no clear D. V lost 3 bases and J 2 bases, leaving 9 bases between the germline ends. The CDR3 length is 14 residues. Germline V gene data show CDR1 as LNHDA and CDR2 as SQIVND (reference sequence). In DNA form, the CDR3 reads TGTGCCAGTAGTATGGCACAGCACACAGATACGCAGTATTTT. Its translation is CASSMAQHTDTQYF.

CDR3: CASSLGTGEEKLFF. The CDR3 nucleotides are TGTGCCAGCAGCCTAGGGACAGGGGAGGAAAAACTGTTTTTT. The rearrangement links TRBV7-2 to TRBJ1-4; 10 bases map to TRBD1. With 5 bases clipped from V and 8 bases from J, the junction kept 5 bases outside the gene matches. Germline CDR1 SGHTA, CDR2 FQGNSA. The CDR3 consists of 14 residues.

The chain employs TRBV10-2 and TRBJ1-1, with no clear D. Germline CDR1 reads WSHSY; CDR2 reads SAAADI. Trimming took 7 bases from V and 1 from J, leaving 4 bases between them. The CDR3 sequence is 11 residues long. CDR3 region: CASTRNTEAFF. The CDR3 region has the DNA TGCGCCAGCACCAGGAACACTGAAGCTTTCTTT.

This clone was observed a handful of times. The gene calls are TRBV6-5 and TRBJ2-5, with TRBD1 matching 7 bases. The CDR3 sequence is 14 residues long. In germline, CDR1 is MNHEY, CDR2 SVGAGI. Trimming removed 6 bases from V and 1 base from J; junction bases left unmatched: 5. CDR3 DNA: TGTGCCAGCAGACAGGGGTTTCCCCAAGAGACCCAGTACTTC. Protein sequence: CASRQGFPQETQYF.

In this sample, this clone turned up once. The chain carries TRBV7-9 and TRBJ2-1, with TRBD2 identical over 8 bases. J was trimmed by 5 bases and V by 1 base; bases with no gene match: 4. The CDR3 runs to 15 residues. Germline values: CDR1 SEHNR, CDR2 FQNEAQ (reference sequence). The CDR3 region is CASSLGSGGHNEQFF. Here the CDR3 DNA reads TGTGCCAGCAGCTTAGGCAGCGGGGGACACAATGAGCAGTTCTTC.

The J gene is TRBJ1-6, the V gene TRBV7-3; D not certain. With 0 bases removed from V and 8 bases from J, the gap between germline ends came to 11 bases. Germline CDR1 reads SGHTA; CDR2 reads FQGTGA. This CDR3 is 15 amino acids long. This CDR3 reads CASSLTFNGDSPLHF. For the CDR3, the DNA is TGTGCCAGCAGCTTAACCTTCAACGGTGATTCACCCCTCCACTTT.

The chain carries TRBV2 and TRBJ1-4, with 9 bases identical to TRBD1. CDR1 is SNHLY and CDR2 is FYNNEI in the germline V gene. This CDR3 is 18 amino acids long. V lost 2 bases and J lost 7; bases outside the gene matches: 14. The CDR3 DNA sequence: TGTGCCAGCAGTGAAAGGGGACAGGGATTTACTCGGGGTGAAAAACTGTTTTTT. This encodes CASSERGQGFTRGEKLFF.

V is TRBV11-2 and J is TRBJ1-1; D gene uncertain. The CDR3 contains 11 residues. Germline V gene lookup returns CDR1 SGHAT and CDR2 FQNNGV. The V gene lost 3 bases and the J gene lost 3 bases, with 2 bases spanning the gap. CDR3 bases: TGTGCCAGCAGCTTCGACACTGAAGCTTTCTTT. It is translated as CASSFDTEAFF. The entire variable domain, with the rest obtained from reference TRBV11-2 and TRBJ1-1, is as follows: EAGVAQSPRYKIIEKRQSVAFWCNPISGHATLYWYQQILGQGPKLLIQFQNNGVVDDSQLPKDRFSAERLKGVDSTLKIQPAKLEDSAVYLCASSFDTEAFFGQGTRLTVV.

The V call is TRBV24-1, the J call TRBJ1-2, with a tentative D call TRBD1 (5 bases). V lost 3 bases, J lost 4 bases, and 11 bases lay in between. CDR3 length: 14 residues. Germline CDR1 KGHDR, CDR2 SFDVKD. The chain's CDR3 is CATSDGAGPYGYTF. For the CDR3, the DNA is TGTGCCACCAGTGATGGTGCAGGGCCCTATGGCTACACCTTC.

The chain joins TRBV4-2 to TRBJ2-1; D perhaps matches TRBD2 (5 bases). V gave up 1 base and J gave up 0 bases, with 19 bases separating them. CDR3 length equals 19 residues. CDR1 LGHNA and CDR2 YNFKEQ come from the germline V gene. This CDR3 is CASSQVRASRGRSYNEQFF. The CDR3 region has the DNA TGTGCCAGCAGCCAAGTTCGAGCTTCACGGGGTCGCTCCTACAATGAGCAGTTCTTC.

The V gene is TRBV7-8, the J gene TRBJ1-1; 8 nucleotides line up with TRBD1. Germline V gives CDR1 SGHVS, CDR2 FQNEAQ. Trimming at V came to 1 base and at J to 4 bases, leaving 2 bases not matched to a gene. The CDR3 consists of 14 residues. The DNA for the CDR3 is TGTGCCAGCAGCTTAGGGACAGGGTTCACTGAAGCTTTCTTT. Its protein is CASSLGTGFTEAFF. The full variable domain, rest sourced from reference TRBV7-8 and TRBJ1-1, is GAGVSQSPRYKVAKRGQDVALRCDPISGHVSLFWYQQALGQGPEFLTYFQNEAQLDKSGLPSDRFFAERPEGSVSTLKIQRTQQEDSAVYLCASSLGTGFTEAFFGQGTRLTVV.

This sequence joins TRBV28 and TRBJ1-5; tentatively, D is TRBD1 (6 bases). Looked up from germline, CDR1 is MDHEN and CDR2 is SYDVKM. V was pared by 6 bases and J by 4 bases, with 16 bases between. The CDR3 extends over 15 amino acids. CDR3 loop: CASRGGTYFNQPQHF. The CDR3 nucleotides read TGTGCCAGCAGGGGGGGGACATATTTTAATCAGCCCCAGCATTTT. The full variable domain, with the rest looked up from reference TRBV28 and TRBJ1-5, is DVKVTQSSRYLVKRTGEKVFLECVQDMDHENMFWYRQDPGLGLRLIYFSYDVKMKEKGDIPEGYSVSREKKERFSLILESASTNQTSMYLCASRGGTYFNQPQHFGDGTRLSIL.

This rearrangement joins TRBV7-8 to TRBJ1-1; no definite D call. V lost 0 bases and J lost 4, with 12 bases in between. Germline CDR1 and CDR2: SGHVS and FQNEAQ. CDR3 length: 15 amino acids. CDR3 sequence: CASSLAYQTGTEAFF. CDR3 coding DNA: TGTGCCAGCAGCTTAGCGTACCAAACTGGCACTGAAGCTTTCTTT.

V is TRBV28 and J is TRBJ1-1, with 7 bases fitting TRBD1. The trim removed 4 bases at V and 1 base at J, leaving 0 bases unmatched. The CDR3 loop spans 13 amino acids. Germline V gene sequence: CDR1 MDHEN, CDR2 SYDVKM. The CDR3 DNA reads as TGTGCCAGCAGTTACAGGGGGAACACTGAAGCTTTCTTT. Residues: CASSYRGNTEAFF. The variable domain in full, with the rest retrieved from reference TRBV28 and TRBJ1-1, is DVKVTQSSRYLVKRTGEKVFLECVQDMDHENMFWYRQDPGLGLRLIYFSYDVKMKEKGDIPEGYSVSREKKERFSLILESASTNQTSMYLCASSYRGNTEAFFGQGTRLTVV.

This clone was detected a few times. The gene calls are TRBV25-1 and TRBJ1-3; D not resolved. Per the germline V gene, CDR1 is MGHDK and CDR2 is SYGVNS. Trimming removed 3 bases at V and 4 bases at J, with 16 bases between. The CDR3 consists of 16 residues. Here the CDR3 DNA reads TGTGCCAGCAGTGACGGTCTACCCCATTTGGGAAACACCATATATTTT. Protein product: CASSDGLPHLGNTIYF.

V and J are TRBV6-5 and TRBJ1-5, with D uncertain. This CDR3 comprises 14 residues. Trimming left V 5 bases short and J 2 bases short, with 10 bases between. Germline lookup yields CDR1 MNHEY and CDR2 SVGAGI. CDR3: CASSIIGGNQPQHF. DNA for the CDR3: TGTGCCAGCAGTATCATTGGAGGCAATCAGCCCCAGCATTTT.

The chain has TRBV29-1 and TRBJ1-2, with TRBD1 matching 9 bases. Germline trimming cut 1 base from V and 4 bases from J; bases unmatched to any gene: 4. The CDR3 length is 14 residues. The germline V gene encodes CDR1 SQVTM and CDR2 ANQGSEA. CDR3: CSVEGTGDGYGYTF. The CDR3 bases are TGCAGCGTTGAAGGGACAGGGGACGGCTATGGCTACACCTTC.

The CDR3 DNA sequence: TGTGCCAGTAGTACGCTTCCGGGGTCGGGCAATCAGCCCCAGCATTTT. Residues: CASSTLPGSGNQPQHF. The chain has TRBV19 and TRBJ1-5; D is uncertain. The V and J ends lost 4 bases and 2 bases respectively, with 15 bases between them. This CDR3 is 16 amino acids long. Germline CDR1 and CDR2: LNHDA and SQIVND (reference sequence).